This T cell receptor (beta chain) originates from a study of patients and donors after allogeneic stem cell transplantation. Germline V gene sequence: CDR1 SGHAT, CDR2 FQNNGV. V was clipped by 4 bases and J by 3 bases, with 21 bases between them. The length of the CDR3 is 17 residues. TCRdb used MiXCR to reprocess the RT-PCR reads, holding one entry per CDR3 protein. This sample has approximately 140,000 distinct CDR3 sequences, with about 40% found just once. This clonotype was counted between two and nine times. The clonotype originates from a human donor who was either an allogeneic HSCT recipient or a stem cell or donor lymphocyte infusion donor (not recorded which). It is not recorded whose cells these are; they may come from a transplant donor. The gene calls are TRBV11-2 and TRBJ1-1; the D is unclear. Sequenced input: blood, either unsorted or a sorted T cell fraction (not recorded which). CDR3 protein: CASSSPKVGGFHTEAFF. In DNA, the CDR3 is TGTGCCAGCAGCTCCCCTAAGGTTGGAGGGTTCCACACTGAAGCTTTCTTT. Full variable domain (remainder filled in from reference TRBV11-2 and TRBJ1-1): EAGVAQSPRYKIIEKRQSVAFWCNPISGHATLYWYQQILGQGPKLLIQFQNNGVVDDSQLPKDRFSAERLKGVDSTLKIQPAKLEDSAVYLCASSSPKVGGFHTEAFFGQGTRLTVV.